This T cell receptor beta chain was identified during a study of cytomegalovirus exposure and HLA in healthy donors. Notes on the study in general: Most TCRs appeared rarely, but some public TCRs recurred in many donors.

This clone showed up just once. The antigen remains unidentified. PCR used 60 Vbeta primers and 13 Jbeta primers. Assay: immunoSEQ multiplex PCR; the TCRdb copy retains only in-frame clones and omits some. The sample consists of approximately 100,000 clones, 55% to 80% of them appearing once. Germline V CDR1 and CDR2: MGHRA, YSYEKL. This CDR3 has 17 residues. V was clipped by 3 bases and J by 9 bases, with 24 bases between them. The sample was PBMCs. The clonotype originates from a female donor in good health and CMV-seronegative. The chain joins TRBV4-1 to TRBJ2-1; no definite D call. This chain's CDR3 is CASSHQTGSLVFFEQFF. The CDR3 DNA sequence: TGCGCCAGCAGCCATCAGACTGGTAGTTTGGTGTTTTTTGAGCAGTTCTTC.